These 10 T cell receptor beta chains originate from one sample sequenced in a study of sequential checkpoint blockade in melanoma. Libraries were prepared by immunoSEQ multiplex PCR; TCRdb keeps only in-frame clonotypes and omits some of them. The sample holds fewer than 4,000 clones, 20% to 25% seen once. Treatment: randomized to nivolumab then ipilimumab (arm A) or the reverse (arm B). Sequencing was performed on tumor tissue (inferred from file names), taken from a patient given nivolumab and ipilimumab in sequence. The receptors originated from a human donor with melanoma.

This clone was seen many times. The chain uses TRBV11-3 and TRBJ2-3; a possible D gene is TRBD1 (6 bases). Germline assignment: CDR1 SGHNT and CDR2 YENEEA. Trimming stripped 4 bases from V and 2 bases from J, with 10 bases between. The length of the CDR3 is 14 residues. CDR3 nucleotide sequence: TGTGCCAGCAGCTCCCACAGGGCCACAGATACGCAGTATTTT. It translates to CASSSHRATDTQYF. Full variable domain (missing parts from reference TRBV11-3 and TRBJ2-3): EAGVVQSPRYKIIEKKQPVAFWCNPISGHNTLYWYLQNLGQGPELLIRYENEEAVDDSQLPKDRFSAERLKGVDSTLKIQPAELGDSAVYLCASSSHRATDTQYFGPGTRLTVL.

A few counts support this clone. This chain joins TRBV11-3 and TRBJ2-2, with 8 bases fitting TRBD2. The CDR3 contains 16 residues. V trimming: 0 bases; J trimming: 4 bases; junction bases outside the gene matches: 4. Per germline, CDR1 SGHNT and CDR2 YENEEA. The CDR3 is CASSLESGSVTGELFF. In nucleotides, the CDR3 is TGTGCCAGCAGCTTAGAAAGCGGGAGTGTCACCGGGGAGCTGTTTTTT.

This rearrangement joins TRBV19 to TRBJ1-2; D might be TRBD1 (6 bases). The CDR3 is made up of 15 amino acids. Germline CDR1 is LNHDA and CDR2 is SQIVND (reference sequence). V lost 9 bases to trimming and J lost 7 bases, with 24 bases between them. In nucleotides, the CDR3 is TGTGCCAGCCTACCCAGCCAGACAGGCTCGAGTGGCTACACCTTC. It is translated as CASLPSQTGSSGYTF. Together with reference TRBV19 and TRBJ1-2, the CDR3 gives the full variable domain: DGGITQSPKYLFRKEGQNVTLSCEQNLNHDAMYWYRQDPGQGLRLIYYSQIVNDFQKGDIAEGYSVSREKKESFPLTVTSAQKNPTAFYLCASLPSQTGSSGYTFGSGTRLTVV.

The chain joins TRBV5-1 to TRBJ2-3, with 12 bases lining up with TRBD2. J gave up 5 bases and V 0 bases, and 7 bases lay outside the gene matches. This CDR3 is built from 17 residues. The V gene's germline CDR1 is SGHRS and CDR2 YFSETQ. CDR3 nucleotides: TGCGCCAGCAGCTTGGGGTCGCTAGCGGGAGGGCGAGATACGCAGTATTTT. It yields the protein CASSLGSLAGGRDTQYF.

This clone occurred once. CDR3 sequence reads: CASSFGGVRGYTF. The CDR3 bases are TGTGCCAGCAGTTTCGGGGGAGTGCGTGGCTACACCTTC. The J gene is TRBJ1-2, the V gene TRBV28; perhaps TRBD1 as D (5 bases). Germline-derived CDR1 and CDR2 are MDHEN and SYDVKM. The CDR3 is made up of 13 amino acids. V was cut by 3 bases and J by 7 bases, with 12 bases left in between.

J is TRBJ2-7 and V is TRBV28, with 16 bases fitting TRBD2. V lost 5 bases to trimming and J lost 3 bases; unmatched junction nucleotides: 10. The CDR3 spans 18 residues. The V gene's germline CDR1 is MDHEN and CDR2 SYDVKM. The CDR3 DNA reads TGTGCCAGCAGTGCGGGACTAGCGGGAGGGCCCCCTATCTACGAGCAGTACTTC. This gives the protein CASSAGLAGGPPIYEQYF.

This clone has just a few counts. The chain uses TRBV15 and TRBJ2-1, with 11 bases lining up with TRBD1. CDR3 size: 14 residues. V shed 7 bases, J shed 9 bases, and the junction held 8 bases outside the gene matches. Germline CDR1 and CDR2: LNHNV and YYDKDF (reference sequence). Written as DNA, the CDR3 is TGTGCCACCACCCTACGGGACAGGGGGAGTGAGCAGTTCTTC. Protein sequence: CATTLRDRGSEQFF.

This clone showed up just a few times. The junction shows a germline mismatch at one end, possibly a read error. J is TRBJ2-7 and V is TRBV6-8, with D possibly TRBD1 on 7 matching bases. Per germline, CDR1 MNHGY and CDR2 SAAAGT. The CDR3 is 14 residues long. The CDR3, as DNA: TGTGCCATCAGTCGCGGGACAGAATCCTACGAGCAGTACTTC. Its protein product is CAISRGTESYEQYF.

This clone is categorized as medium-sized (0.01 to 0.1%). This CDR3 is CASSPRGGGTYNEQFF. The CDR3 coding sequence is TGTGCCAGCAGCCCTAGGGGCGGGGGTACTTACAATGAGCAGTTCTTC. The chain couples TRBV9 to TRBJ2-1; 7 bases are a match to TRBD2. V lost 4 bases, J lost 4 bases, and 11 bases stayed unmatched. The length of the CDR3 is 16 residues. From germline, CDR1 is SGDLS and CDR2 YYNGEE.

In its sample, this clone was seen once. The chain combines TRBV5-1 with TRBJ2-7, with D perhaps matching TRBD2 (6 bases). The V gene's germline CDR1 is SGHRS and CDR2 YFSETQ. CDR3 length: 15 residues. Trimming pared 0 bases from V and 4 bases from J, leaving 14 bases between. CDR3 sequence reads: CASSLGDLSSYEQYF. In nucleotides, the CDR3 is TGCGCCAGCAGCTTGGGGGACTTATCCTCGTACGAGCAGTACTTC. Together with reference TRBV5-1 and TRBJ2-7, the CDR3 gives the full variable domain: KAGVTQTPRYLIKTRGQQVTLSCSPISGHRSVSWYQQTPGQGLQFLFEYFSETQRNKGNFPGRFSGRQFSNSRSEMNVSTLELGDSALYLCASSLGDLSSYEQYFGPGTRLTVT.